This T cell receptor (beta chain) comes out of a study of CD8+ T cells in alopecia areata. As for the study in general: The study gave treated patients oral tofacitinib at 5 to 10 mg twice daily.

Peripheral blood and lesional scalp punch biopsies were taken from alopecia areata patients. From PBMCs, CD4+ and CD8+ T cells were sorted. Germline-derived CDR1 and CDR2 are MGHRA and YSYEKL. This CDR3 comprises 14 residues. The V end lost 1 base, the J end lost 8 bases, and 12 bases lay between the germline ends. Whole-study results and caveats: Across lesional scalp, and particularly alopecia totalis/universalis, clonality surpassed that of normal scalp.

Extraction and reverse transcription of RNA yielded cDNA as the sequencing template. TCRdb's copy holds only in-frame clones and misses some; the assay was immunoSEQ multiplex PCR. The table includes about 200,000 clones, 50% to 60% detected once. Comments on this clone: Its specificity is not known.

Source: CD4+ T cells sorted from blood, taken at week 0. This TCR derives from a human donor with alopecia areata. The chain combines TRBV4-1 with TRBJ2-4, with D possibly TRBD2 on 6 matching bases. CDR3 protein: CASSQGWRDYIQYF. In DNA form, the CDR3 reads TGCGCCAGCAGCCAAGGCTGGAGGGATTACATTCAGTACTTC.